The clone carrying this TCR beta chain was seen only a few times. Its antigen remains unknown. The sample belongs to a study of identical twins. The germline V gene encodes CDR1 LGHNA and CDR2 YNFKEQ. V was trimmed by 2 bases and J by 3 bases, leaving 13 bases between them. The CDR3 covers 15 residues. Healthy Caucasians, and only they, were the donors. A universal primer site arose from template switching, and cDNA bore unique molecular identifiers. Each CDR3 protein is one row after TCRdb ran MiXCR on the 5' RACE reads. The table includes 1.5 million or so distinct CDR3 sequences, 32% detected once. The study, taken as a whole, reports: Compared with models, monozygotic twins showed more out-of-frame TCR alpha sharing. Where beta out-of-frame sequences were concerned, excess twin sharing was weaker.

The source material was cord blood. The sequence came from a newborn girl in good health. The V and J genes are TRBV4-2 and TRBJ1-2; D is ambiguous. As DNA, the CDR3 is TGTGCCAGCAGCCAATTCCTCTCAGGAGACTATGGCTACACCTTC. The encoded protein is CASSQFLSGDYGYTF.